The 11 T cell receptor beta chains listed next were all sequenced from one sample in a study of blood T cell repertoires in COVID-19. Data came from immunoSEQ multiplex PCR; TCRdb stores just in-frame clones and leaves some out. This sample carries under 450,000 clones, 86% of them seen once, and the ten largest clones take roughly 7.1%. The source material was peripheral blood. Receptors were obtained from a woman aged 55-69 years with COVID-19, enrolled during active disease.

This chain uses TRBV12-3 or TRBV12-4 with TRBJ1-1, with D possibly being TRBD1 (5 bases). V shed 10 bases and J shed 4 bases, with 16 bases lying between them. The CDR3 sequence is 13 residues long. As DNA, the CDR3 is TGTGCCATCGGGTCGGGGGGAGGCACTGAAGCTTTCTTT. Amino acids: CAIGSGGGTEAFF.

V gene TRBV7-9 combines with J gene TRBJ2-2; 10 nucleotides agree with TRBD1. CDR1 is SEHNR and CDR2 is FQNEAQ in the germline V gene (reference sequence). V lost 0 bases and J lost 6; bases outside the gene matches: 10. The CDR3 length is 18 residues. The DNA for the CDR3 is TGTGCCAGCAGCTTAGCCGGATCCGGGACAGGGGTGGCCGGGGAGCTGTTTTTT. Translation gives CASSLAGSGTGVAGELFF.

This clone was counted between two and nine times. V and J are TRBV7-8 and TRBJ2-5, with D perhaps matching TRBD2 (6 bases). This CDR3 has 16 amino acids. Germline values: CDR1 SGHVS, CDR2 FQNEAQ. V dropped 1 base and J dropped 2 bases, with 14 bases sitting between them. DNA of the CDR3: TGTGCCAGCAGCTTAGGATCCGGGGGAAGACAAGAGACCCAGTACTTC. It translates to CASSLGSGGRQETQYF.

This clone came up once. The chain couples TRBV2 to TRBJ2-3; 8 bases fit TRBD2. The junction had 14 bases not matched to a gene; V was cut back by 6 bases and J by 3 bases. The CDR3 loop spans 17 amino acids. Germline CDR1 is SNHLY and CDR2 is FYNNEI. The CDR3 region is CASSRYVGSGVTDTQYF. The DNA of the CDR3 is TGTGCCAGCAGCCGTTACGTTGGTAGCGGGGTTACAGATACGCAGTATTTT.

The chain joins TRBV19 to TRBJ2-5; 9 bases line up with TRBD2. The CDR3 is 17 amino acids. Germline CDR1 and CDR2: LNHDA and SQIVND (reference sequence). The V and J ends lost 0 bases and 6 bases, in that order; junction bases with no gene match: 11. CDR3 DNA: TGTGCCAGTAGTATAGATGGGATCGCGGGGGGGCTAAAGACCCAGTACTTC. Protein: CASSIDGIAGGLKTQYF. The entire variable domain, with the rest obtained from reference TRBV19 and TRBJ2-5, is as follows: DGGITQSPKYLFRKEGQNVTLSCEQNLNHDAMYWYRQDPGQGLRLIYYSQIVNDFQKGDIAEGYSVSREKKESFPLTVTSAQKNPTAFYLCASSIDGIAGGLKTQYFGPGTRLLVL.

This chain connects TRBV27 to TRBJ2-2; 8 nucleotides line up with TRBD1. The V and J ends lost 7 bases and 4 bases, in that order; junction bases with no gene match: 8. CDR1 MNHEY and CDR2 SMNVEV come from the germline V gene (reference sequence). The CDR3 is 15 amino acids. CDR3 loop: CASKGQGASTGELFF. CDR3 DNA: TGTGCCAGCAAAGGGCAGGGGGCGTCCACCGGGGAGCTGTTTTTT.

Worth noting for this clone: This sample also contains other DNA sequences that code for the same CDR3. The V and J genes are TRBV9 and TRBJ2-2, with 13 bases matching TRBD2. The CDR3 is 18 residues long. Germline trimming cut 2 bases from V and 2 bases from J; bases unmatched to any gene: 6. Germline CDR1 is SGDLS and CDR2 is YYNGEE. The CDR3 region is CASSVPTSGGANTGELFF. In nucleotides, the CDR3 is TGTGCCAGCAGCGTCCCCACTAGCGGGGGGGCCAACACCGGGGAGCTGTTTTTT.

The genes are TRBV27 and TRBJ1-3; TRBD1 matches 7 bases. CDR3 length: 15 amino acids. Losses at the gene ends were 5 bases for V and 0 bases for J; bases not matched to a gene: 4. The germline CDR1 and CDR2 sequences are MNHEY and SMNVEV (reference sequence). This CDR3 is CASSLTGDSGNTIYF. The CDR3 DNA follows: TGTGCCAGCAGTCTCACAGGGGACTCTGGAAACACCATATATTTT.

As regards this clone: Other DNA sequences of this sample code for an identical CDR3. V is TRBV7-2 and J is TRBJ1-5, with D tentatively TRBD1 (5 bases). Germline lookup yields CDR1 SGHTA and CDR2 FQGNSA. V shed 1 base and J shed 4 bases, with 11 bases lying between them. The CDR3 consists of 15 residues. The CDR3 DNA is TGTGCCAGCAGCTTAGAGGGCGGGGGTAATCAGCCCCAGCATTTT. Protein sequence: CASSLEGGGNQPQHF.

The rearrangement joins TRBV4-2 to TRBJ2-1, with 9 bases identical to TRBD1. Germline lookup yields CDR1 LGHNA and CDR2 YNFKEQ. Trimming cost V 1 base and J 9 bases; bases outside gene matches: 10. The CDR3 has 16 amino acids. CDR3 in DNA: TGTGCCAGCAGCCAAGGGGGAGGGACAGGGACCGCTGAGCAGTTCTTC. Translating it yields CASSQGGGTGTAEQFF.

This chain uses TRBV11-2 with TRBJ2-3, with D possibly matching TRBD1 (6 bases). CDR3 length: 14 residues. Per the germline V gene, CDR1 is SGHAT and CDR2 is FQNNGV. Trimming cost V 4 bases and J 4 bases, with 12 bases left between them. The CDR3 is CASSSNRAPDTQYF. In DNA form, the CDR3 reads TGTGCCAGCAGCTCGAACAGGGCCCCAGATACGCAGTATTTT.